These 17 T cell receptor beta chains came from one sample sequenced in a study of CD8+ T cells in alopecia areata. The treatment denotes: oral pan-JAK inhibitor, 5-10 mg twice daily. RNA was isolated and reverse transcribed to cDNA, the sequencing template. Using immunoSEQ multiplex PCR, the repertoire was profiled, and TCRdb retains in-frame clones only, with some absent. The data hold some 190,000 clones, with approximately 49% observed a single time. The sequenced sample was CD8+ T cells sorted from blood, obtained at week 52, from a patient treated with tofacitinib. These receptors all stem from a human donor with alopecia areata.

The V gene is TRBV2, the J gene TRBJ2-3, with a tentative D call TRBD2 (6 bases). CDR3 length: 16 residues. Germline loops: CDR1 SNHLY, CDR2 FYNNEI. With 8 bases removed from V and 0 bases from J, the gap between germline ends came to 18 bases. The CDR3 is CASAGLPRASTDTQYF. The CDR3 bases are TGTGCCAGCGCGGGACTCCCGAGGGCGAGCACAGATACGCAGTATTTT.

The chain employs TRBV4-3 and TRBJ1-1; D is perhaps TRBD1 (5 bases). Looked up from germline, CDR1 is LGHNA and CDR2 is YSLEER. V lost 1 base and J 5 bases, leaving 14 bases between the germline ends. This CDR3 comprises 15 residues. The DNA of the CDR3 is TGCGCCAGCAGCCAAGTGGGGACGGCTAGGACTGAAGCTTTCTTT. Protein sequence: CASSQVGTARTEAFF.

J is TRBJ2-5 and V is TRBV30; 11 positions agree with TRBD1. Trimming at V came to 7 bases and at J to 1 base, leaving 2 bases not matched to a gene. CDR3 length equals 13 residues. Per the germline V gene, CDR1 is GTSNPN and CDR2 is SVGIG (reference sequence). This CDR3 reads CAFGTGGQETQYF. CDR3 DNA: TGTGCCTTTGGGACAGGGGGCCAAGAGACCCAGTACTTC.

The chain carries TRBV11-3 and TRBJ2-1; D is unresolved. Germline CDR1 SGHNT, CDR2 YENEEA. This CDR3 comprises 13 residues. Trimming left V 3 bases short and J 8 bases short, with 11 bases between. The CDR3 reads CASSFAPGYEQFF. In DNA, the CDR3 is TGTGCCAGCAGCTTTGCGCCGGGCTATGAGCAGTTCTTC.

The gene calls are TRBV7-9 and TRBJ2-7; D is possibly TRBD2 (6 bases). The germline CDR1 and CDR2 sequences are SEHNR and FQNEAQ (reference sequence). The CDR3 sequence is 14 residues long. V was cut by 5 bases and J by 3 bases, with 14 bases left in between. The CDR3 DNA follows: TGTGCCAGCAGCGGCCTGAGGAGGGGCTACGAGCAGTACTTC. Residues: CASSGLRRGYEQYF. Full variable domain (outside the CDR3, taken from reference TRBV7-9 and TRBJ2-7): DTGVSQNPRHKITKRGQNVTFRCDPISEHNRLYWYRQTLGQGPEFLTYFQNEAQLEKSRLLSDRFSAERPKGSFSTLEIQRTEQGDSAMYLCASSGLRRGYEQYFGPGTRLTVT.

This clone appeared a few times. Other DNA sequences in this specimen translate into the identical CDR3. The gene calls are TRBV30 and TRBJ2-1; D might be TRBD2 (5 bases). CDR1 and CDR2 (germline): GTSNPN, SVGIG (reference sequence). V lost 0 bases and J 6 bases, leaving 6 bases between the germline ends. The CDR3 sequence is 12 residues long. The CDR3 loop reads CAWSVSGNEQFF. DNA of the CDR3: TGTGCCTGGAGTGTAAGCGGCAATGAGCAGTTCTTC.

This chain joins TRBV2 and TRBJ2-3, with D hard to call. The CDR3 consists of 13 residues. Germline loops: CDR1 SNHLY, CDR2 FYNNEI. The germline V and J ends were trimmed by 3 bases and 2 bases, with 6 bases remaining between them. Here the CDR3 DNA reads TGTGCCAGCAGTGAGCCGTTCACAGATACGCAGTATTTT. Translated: CASSEPFTDTQYF.

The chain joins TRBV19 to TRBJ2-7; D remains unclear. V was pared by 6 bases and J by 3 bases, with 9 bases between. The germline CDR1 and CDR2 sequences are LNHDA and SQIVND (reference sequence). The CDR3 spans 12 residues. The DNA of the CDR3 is TGTGCCAGTAGCCCGGGCGGCTACGAGCAGTACTTC. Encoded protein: CASSPGGYEQYF.

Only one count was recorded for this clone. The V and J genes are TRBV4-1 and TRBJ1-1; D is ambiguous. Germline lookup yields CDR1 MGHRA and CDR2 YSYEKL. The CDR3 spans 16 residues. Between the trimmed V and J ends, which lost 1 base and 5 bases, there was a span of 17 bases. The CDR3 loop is CASSQGGGRTRTEAFF. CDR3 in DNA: TGCGCCAGCAGCCAAGGCGGAGGAAGAACGAGGACTGAAGCTTTCTTT.

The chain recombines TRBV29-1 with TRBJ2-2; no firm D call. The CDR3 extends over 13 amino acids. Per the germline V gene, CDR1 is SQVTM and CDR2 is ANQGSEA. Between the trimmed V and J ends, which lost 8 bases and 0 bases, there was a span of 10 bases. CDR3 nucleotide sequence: TGCAGCATCACCGCAGCGAACACCGGGGAGCTGTTTTTT. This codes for CSITAANTGELFF.

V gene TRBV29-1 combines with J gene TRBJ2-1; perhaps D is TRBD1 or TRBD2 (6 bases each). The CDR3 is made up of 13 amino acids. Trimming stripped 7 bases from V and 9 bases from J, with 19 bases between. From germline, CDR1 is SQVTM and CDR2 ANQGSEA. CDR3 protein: CSAQVRGGGEQFF. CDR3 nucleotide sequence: TGCAGCGCCCAAGTCAGGGGAGGAGGTGAGCAGTTCTTC.

The chain's CDR3 is CASSFSPRVQETQYF. The CDR3 DNA sequence: TGTGCCAGCAGTTTTTCCCCTAGGGTTCAAGAGACCCAGTACTTC. The J gene is TRBJ2-5, the V gene TRBV27; D unclear. Germline CDR1 reads MNHEY; CDR2 reads SMNVEV (reference sequence). The CDR3 has 15 amino acids. V was pared by 3 bases and J by 2 bases, with 13 bases between.

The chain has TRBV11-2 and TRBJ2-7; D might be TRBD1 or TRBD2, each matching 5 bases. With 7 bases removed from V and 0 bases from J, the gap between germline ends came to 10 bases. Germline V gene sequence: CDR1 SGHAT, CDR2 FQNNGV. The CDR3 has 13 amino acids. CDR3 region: CASNGAHSYEQYF. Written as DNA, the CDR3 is TGTGCCAGCAACGGGGCCCACTCCTACGAGCAGTACTTC.

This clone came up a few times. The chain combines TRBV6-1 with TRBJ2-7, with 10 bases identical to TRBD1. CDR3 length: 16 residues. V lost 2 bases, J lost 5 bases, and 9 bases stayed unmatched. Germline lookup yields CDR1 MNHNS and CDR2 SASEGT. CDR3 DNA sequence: TGTGCCAGCAGTGAAACTCCGGGACAGGGGAACAACGAGCAGTACTTC. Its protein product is CASSETPGQGNNEQYF.

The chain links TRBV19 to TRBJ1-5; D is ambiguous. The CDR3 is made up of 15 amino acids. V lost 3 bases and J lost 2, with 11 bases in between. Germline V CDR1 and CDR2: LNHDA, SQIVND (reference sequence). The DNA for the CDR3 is TGTGCCAGTAGTATGATGGAGGGCGGCAATCAGCCCCAGCATTTT. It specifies CASSMMEGGNQPQHF.

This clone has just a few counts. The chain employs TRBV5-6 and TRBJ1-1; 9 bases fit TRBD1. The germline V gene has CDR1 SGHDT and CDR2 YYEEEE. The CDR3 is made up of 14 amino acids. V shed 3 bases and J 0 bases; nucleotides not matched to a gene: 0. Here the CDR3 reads CASSWDRVNTEAFF. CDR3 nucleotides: TGTGCCAGCAGCTGGGACAGGGTGAACACTGAAGCTTTCTTT.

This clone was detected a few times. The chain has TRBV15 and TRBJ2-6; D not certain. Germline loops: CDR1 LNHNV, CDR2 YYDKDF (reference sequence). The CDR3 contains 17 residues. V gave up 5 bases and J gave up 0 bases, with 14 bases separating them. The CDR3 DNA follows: TGTGCCACCAGCTCCACCCATGAGAGCTCTGGGGCCAACGTCCTGACTTTC. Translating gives CATSSTHESSGANVLTF.